The 21 T cell receptor beta chains below all came from one sample that was sequenced in a study of T cell responses to AZD1222 COVID-19 vaccine. Method: immunoSEQ multiplex PCR; TCRdb's copy keeps in-frame clones and lacks some. The sample records 130,000 to 150,000 clones, about 90% being singletons. The material was peripheral blood, obtained on day 0 of AZD1222 vaccination. The receptors here all came from an adult in good health.

This chain connects TRBV28 to TRBJ1-2; D gene uncertain. V was clipped by 2 bases and J by 7 bases, with 11 bases between them. The CDR3 runs 13 residues. The germline gives CDR1 MDHEN, CDR2 SYDVKM. CDR3 coding DNA: TGTGCCAGCAGTTTAACGGGCAGAGGTGGCTACACCTTC. It specifies CASSLTGRGGYTF.

This chain joins TRBV5-1 and TRBJ2-7, with 9 bases lining up with TRBD1. The CDR3 is made up of 14 amino acids. Germline V lookup: CDR1 SGHRS, CDR2 YFSETQ. V lost 4 bases and J lost 0; bases outside the gene matches: 2. The CDR3 coding sequence is TGCGCCAGCAGCGTGACAGGGGGCTCCTACGAGCAGTACTTC. It codes for CASSVTGGSYEQYF.

The chain links TRBV4-3 to TRBJ1-1, with D unclear. This CDR3 spans 14 amino acids. The germline V gene has CDR1 LGHNA and CDR2 YSLEER. V lost 1 base and J lost 3, with 9 bases in between. CDR3 region: CASSQARWYTEAFF. The CDR3, as DNA: TGCGCCAGCAGCCAAGCCAGATGGTACACTGAAGCTTTCTTT.

The chain uses TRBV5-8 and TRBJ2-3, with 10 bases that match TRBD2. CDR1 is SGHTS and CDR2 is YDEGEE in the germline V gene. There are 16 residues in the CDR3. The junction had 6 bases not matched to a gene; V was cut back by 4 bases and J by 1 base. The CDR3 loop is CASSLVLAGGTDTQYF. The CDR3 nucleotides read TGTGCCAGCAGCCTGGTGCTAGCGGGGGGCACAGATACGCAGTATTTT.

The chain has TRBV6-5 and TRBJ1-1; weak D call: TRBD1 (5 bases). CDR1 is MNHEY and CDR2 is SVGAGI in the germline V gene. Trimming left V 8 bases short and J 4 bases short, with 14 bases between. The CDR3 covers 13 residues. This CDR3 is CASGRTGGTEAFF. The CDR3 nucleotides read TGTGCCAGCGGGCGGACGGGGGGCACTGAAGCTTTCTTT.

V is TRBV7-9 and J is TRBJ2-1; 9 nucleotides match TRBD2. V shed 1 base and J 7 bases; nucleotides not matched to a gene: 8. This CDR3 is built from 16 residues. The germline V gene has CDR1 SEHNR and CDR2 FQNEAQ (reference sequence). The CDR3 bases are TGTGCCAGCAGCTTAGGTGGCGCGGGGGGGCTTAATGAGCAGTTCTTC. The encoded protein is CASSLGGAGGLNEQFF. Drawing the rest from reference TRBV7-9 and TRBJ2-1, the complete variable domain is DTGVSQNPRHKITKRGQNVTFRCDPISEHNRLYWYRQTLGQGPEFLTYFQNEAQLEKSRLLSDRFSAERPKGSFSTLEIQRTEQGDSAMYLCASSLGGAGGLNEQFFGPGTRLTVL.

The V and J genes are TRBV10-3 and TRBJ2-7; 11 nucleotides align to TRBD1. Germline CDR1 ENHRY, CDR2 SYGVKD. The CDR3 is 17 residues long. With V trimmed by 10 bases and J by 3 bases, 17 bases remained unmatched. CDR3 DNA: TGTGCCACCAGGACAGGGGGCGACTTACGGCTTGGCTACGAGCAGTACTTC. Translated: CATRTGGDLRLGYEQYF.

This clone was seen once. This chain links TRBV19 with TRBJ2-7; a possible D gene is TRBD1 (6 bases). Gene TRBJ2-1 matches the end of the DNA better, so the J call may be wrong. The germline V gene encodes CDR1 LNHDA and CDR2 SQIVND (reference sequence). The CDR3 spans 14 residues. The CDR3 region has the DNA TGTGCCAGTAGTCCCGGGACACTTAACAATGAGCAGTTCTTC. It is translated as CASSPGTLNNEQFF.

The gene calls are TRBV11-2 and TRBJ1-2; tentatively, D is TRBD1 (5 bases). The CDR3 sequence is 16 residues long. Trimming took 1 base from V and 5 from J, leaving 17 bases between them. Looked up from germline, CDR1 is SGHAT and CDR2 is FQNNGV. This CDR3 reads CASSLVPGRVPYGYTF. DNA for the CDR3: TGTGCCAGCAGCTTAGTCCCCGGCAGGGTCCCTTATGGCTACACCTTC. Complete variable domain (other parts from reference TRBV11-2 and TRBJ1-2): EAGVAQSPRYKIIEKRQSVAFWCNPISGHATLYWYQQILGQGPKLLIQFQNNGVVDDSQLPKDRFSAERLKGVDSTLKIQPAKLEDSAVYLCASSLVPGRVPYGYTFGSGTRLTVV.

The V gene is TRBV2, the J gene TRBJ2-7, with 7 nucleotides matching TRBD1. Losses at the gene ends were 7 bases for V and 5 bases for J; bases not matched to a gene: 11. This CDR3 region has 14 residues. The germline V gene encodes CDR1 SNHLY and CDR2 FYNNEI. CDR3 amino acids: CASIRQGIVHEQYF. CDR3 DNA sequence: TGTGCCAGCATCCGACAGGGCATCGTCCACGAGCAGTACTTC.

This clone was seen once. The chain combines TRBV7-8 with TRBJ1-5; D unresolved. CDR1 and CDR2 from the germline V gene are SGHVS and FQNEAQ. V lost 2 bases and J lost 1, with 15 bases in between. CDR3 length: 17 amino acids. CDR3 residues: CASSLRGGGFSNQPQHF. Written as DNA, the CDR3 is TGTGCCAGCAGCTTACGTGGAGGAGGGTTCAGCAATCAGCCCCAGCATTTT.

The rearrangement uses TRBV9 and TRBJ1-2, with D unclear. Germline CDR1 is SGDLS and CDR2 is YYNGEE. The CDR3 consists of 13 residues. Trimming removed 4 bases from V and 0 bases from J, with 7 bases in between. CDR3 protein: CASSPEPNYGYTF. CDR3 DNA sequence: TGTGCCAGCAGCCCAGAACCTAACTATGGCTACACCTTC.

The J gene is TRBJ2-5, the V gene TRBV5-1, with D perhaps TRBD1 (7 bases). Germline V gives CDR1 SGHRS, CDR2 YFSETQ. V was pared by 4 bases and J by 4 bases, with 20 bases between. The CDR3 contains 16 residues. The CDR3 DNA sequence: TGCGCCAGCAGCCCGGGGACAGCAGGAGGGAGAGAGACCCAGTACTTC. This codes for CASSPGTAGGRETQYF.

The chain recombines TRBV24-1 with TRBJ2-5; the match to TRBD2 covers 9 bases. V shed 5 bases and J 5 bases; nucleotides not matched to a gene: 2. The germline V gene encodes CDR1 KGHDR and CDR2 SFDVKD. This CDR3 has 13 residues. In DNA form, the CDR3 reads TGTGCCACCAGTGGCGCGGGGGGGGAGACCCAGTACTTC. Amino acid sequence: CATSGAGGETQYF.

J is TRBJ1-2 and V is TRBV19, with 8 positions matching TRBD1. CDR1 and CDR2 (germline): LNHDA, SQIVND (reference sequence). This CDR3 is built from 16 residues. V lost 4 bases to trimming and J lost 5 bases; unmatched junction nucleotides: 12. The CDR3 bases are TGTGCCAGTAGTACCGCCAGGGGTGACAGGGGTTATGGCTACACCTTC. Its protein is CASSTARGDRGYGYTF.

The chain's CDR3 is CASSLEATNYGYTF. The CDR3 nucleotides are TGCGCCAGCAGCTTGGAGGCAACAAACTATGGCTACACCTTC. V is TRBV5-1 and J is TRBJ1-2; no definite D call. Trimming took 0 bases from V and 2 from J, leaving 8 bases between them. CDR3 length equals 14 residues. Germline values: CDR1 SGHRS, CDR2 YFSETQ.

J is TRBJ2-2 and V is TRBV18; 10 bases are a match to TRBD1. This CDR3 is built from 16 residues. V was clipped by 1 base and J by 4 bases; unmatched bases: 3. From germline, CDR1 is KGHSH and CDR2 LQKENI. CDR3 in amino acids: CASSPQGTGVTGELFF. The CDR3 DNA sequence: TGTGCCAGCTCACCACAGGGGACAGGGGTCACCGGGGAGCTGTTTTTT.

The V and J genes are TRBV20-1 and TRBJ2-5, with TRBD2 identical over 9 bases. Trimming took 3 bases from V and 0 from J; bases not matched to a gene: 5. CDR1 and CDR2 (germline): DFQATT, SNEGSKA (reference sequence). The CDR3 consists of 15 residues. CDR3 coding DNA: TGCAGTGCTAGTAATCCTAGCGGGGACCAAGAGACCCAGTACTTC. Translated: CSASNPSGDQETQYF.

The chain couples TRBV19 to TRBJ2-1; 9 bases line up with TRBD1. The V segment lost 4 bases and the J segment 8 bases; nucleotides outside the gene matches: 9. Germline V lookup: CDR1 LNHDA, CDR2 SQIVND (reference sequence). The CDR3 runs to 15 residues. The CDR3 reads CASSTPGQGLYEQFF. The DNA for the CDR3 is TGTGCCAGTAGTACGCCGGGACAGGGTCTTTATGAGCAGTTCTTC.

This sequence joins TRBV7-2 and TRBJ1-1; D is perhaps TRBD1 (6 bases). This CDR3 has 14 residues. Germline values: CDR1 SGHTA, CDR2 FQGNSA. V was cut by 3 bases and J by 1 base, with 9 bases left in between. The DNA for the CDR3 is TGTGCCAGCAGCTTGGGGGCGCAGAACACTGAAGCTTTCTTT. This gives the protein CASSLGAQNTEAFF.

The chain carries TRBV10-3 and TRBJ1-2; 9 bases map to TRBD1. Germline CDR1 reads ENHRY; CDR2 reads SYGVKD. The trim removed 6 bases at V and 4 bases at J, leaving 6 bases unmatched. The CDR3 sequence is 14 residues long. The chain's CDR3 is CAIRGDRAGYGYTF. The CDR3 bases are TGTGCCATCAGGGGGGACAGGGCGGGCTATGGCTACACCTTC.